This T cell receptor beta chain is drawn from a study of cytomegalovirus exposure and HLA in healthy donors. Study-wide points: Specificity of a few CMV-associated chains for CMV antigens was verified in vitro. Reports credit the classifier with highly specific, highly sensitive diagnosis of cytomegalovirus status.

This clone was seen only a few times. No antigen is known for it. PCR used 60 Vbeta primers and 13 Jbeta primers. Generated by immunoSEQ multiplex PCR, the TCRdb table keeps only in-frame clones and is missing some. The sample includes 150,000 to 200,000 clones, approximately 67% of them seen just once. The germline CDR1 and CDR2 sequences are MGHRA and YSYEKL. This CDR3 comprises 14 residues. V lost 1 base and J lost 4; bases outside the gene matches: 0. The chain couples TRBV4-1 to TRBJ1-5; 8 bases line up with TRBD1. The clonotype was recovered from a man aged 35 to 55 in good health and CMV-seronegative. The sequenced material came from PBMCs. This CDR3 is CASSQGTGNQPQHF. CDR3 in DNA: TGCGCCAGCAGCCAAGGGACAGGGAATCAGCCCCAGCATTTT.